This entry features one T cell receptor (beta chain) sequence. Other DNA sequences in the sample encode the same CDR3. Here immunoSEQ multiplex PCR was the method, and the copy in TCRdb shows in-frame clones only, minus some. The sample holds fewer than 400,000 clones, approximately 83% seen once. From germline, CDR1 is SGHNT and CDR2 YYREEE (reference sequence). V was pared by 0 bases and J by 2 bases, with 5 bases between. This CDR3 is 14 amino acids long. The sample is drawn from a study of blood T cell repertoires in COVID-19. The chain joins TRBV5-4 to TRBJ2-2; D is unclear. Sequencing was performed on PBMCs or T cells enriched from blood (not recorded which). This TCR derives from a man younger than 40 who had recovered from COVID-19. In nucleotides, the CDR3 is TGTGCCAGCAGCTTGGACAGAAACACCGGGGAGCTGTTTTTT. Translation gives CASSLDRNTGELFF.